The clone carrying this TCR beta chain was seen once. Its antigen is unidentified. The data stem from a study of graft-versus-host responses after intestinal transplantation. Background on the study: Recipients received multivisceral, liver-intestinal, or isolated intestinal transplants. All of the recipients had induction that used anti-thymocyte globulin, then tacrolimus and steroids for two to three years. Regarding the study as a whole: The presence of high graft-versus-host to host-versus-graft clonal ratios in allografts characterized patients with graft-donor T cell macrochimerism. Recipient-marrow GvH clones were detected, some having first appeared in ileum or blood.

The data were produced by immunoSEQ multiplex PCR, yet TCRdb's version contains in-frame clones alone and is incomplete. The table lists roughly 99,000 clones, more than 70% of them singletons, with roughly 1.4% in the top ten. The source of this sequence is a human patient who received an intestinal transplant, so some T cells may come from the graft donor. The material was PBMCs, obtained 255 days after intestinal transplant.

CDR3 residues: CASSLTPWTGGEQYF. Here the CDR3 DNA reads TGTGCCAGCAGCTTAACCCCCTGGACAGGGGGGGAGCAGTACTTC. V usage is TRBV7-8 and J usage is TRBJ2-7; 10 positions agree with TRBD1. Trimming removed 2 bases from V and 7 bases from J; junction bases left unmatched: 8. The CDR3 is 15 amino acids. Germline V gene sequence: CDR1 SGHVS, CDR2 FQNEAQ.